These 23 T cell receptor beta chains were sequenced from one sample in a study of T cell responses to AZD1222 COVID-19 vaccine. The method was immunoSEQ multiplex PCR; TCRdb's version includes in-frame clones alone and lacks a portion of them. The sample lists roughly 80,000 clones, roughly nine tenths occurring once. Sample: peripheral blood, taken on day 0 of AZD1222 vaccination. Receptors were obtained from an adult in good health.

The chain uses TRBV10-3 and TRBJ2-3, with unresolved D. With 3 bases removed from V and 5 bases from J, the gap between germline ends came to 12 bases. The length of the CDR3 is 14 residues. Looked up from germline, CDR1 is ENHRY and CDR2 is SYGVKD. The CDR3 here is CAISEMELGDTQYF. CDR3 bases: TGTGCCATCAGTGAAATGGAATTAGGAGATACGCAGTATTTT.

This clone appeared a single time. This chain connects TRBV18 to TRBJ2-2; 9 nucleotides align to TRBD1. The germline V gene has CDR1 KGHSH and CDR2 LQKENI. Unmatched junction bases numbered 0, after V lost 3 bases and J lost 1 base. This CDR3 region has 15 residues. The CDR3 here is CASSPGQGNTGELFF. CDR3 DNA sequence: TGTGCCAGCTCACCGGGACAGGGGAACACCGGGGAGCTGTTTTTT.

This chain links TRBV2 with TRBJ1-1, with D maybe TRBD1 (6 bases). The germline V and J ends were trimmed by 6 bases and 5 bases, with 19 bases remaining between them. CDR1 is SNHLY, CDR2 FYNNEI, per germline. The CDR3 length is 15 residues. Here the CDR3 reads CASRTQGLAGTEAFF. DNA of the CDR3: TGTGCCAGCAGGACACAGGGACTGGCAGGGACTGAAGCTTTCTTT.

J is TRBJ1-1 and V is TRBV6-4; TRBD1 is a possible D gene (6 bases). CDR3 size: 17 residues. Per the germline V gene, CDR1 is MRHNA and CDR2 is SNTAGT. Trimming shortened V by 6 bases and J by 0 bases, and 20 bases separated the two germline ends. This CDR3 is CASRPSGRGQLNTEAFF. The CDR3 coding sequence is TGTGCCAGCAGACCATCGGGCAGGGGCCAACTGAACACTGAAGCTTTCTTT.

The J gene is TRBJ2-7, the V gene TRBV4-3; D gene unclear. Germline CDR1 is LGHNA and CDR2 is YSLEER. The V end was cut by 4 bases, the J end by 3 bases, with 16 bases between. The CDR3 spans 15 residues. In DNA form, the CDR3 reads TGCGCCAGCAGCCTCTCCGTCGCTATTAGCTACGAGCAGTACTTC. Translating it yields CASSLSVAISYEQYF.

This rearrangement joins TRBV11-3 to TRBJ2-3, with TRBD2 matching 8 bases. V dropped 7 bases and J dropped 2; count of bases not matched to a gene: 5. Germline CDR1 is SGHNT and CDR2 is YENEEA. The length of the CDR3 is 14 residues. In DNA form, the CDR3 reads TGTGCCAGCAAACTAGCGGCACTCACAGATACGCAGTATTTT. It specifies CASKLAALTDTQYF.

V and J are TRBV4-1 and TRBJ2-4; D unresolved. Trimming left V 5 bases short and J 1 base short, with 15 bases between. The length of the CDR3 is 16 residues. From germline, CDR1 is MGHRA and CDR2 YSYEKL. In DNA form, the CDR3 reads TGCGCCAGCAGCGGGTCGGCTACTCGCGCCAAAAACATTCAGTACTTC. Amino acids: CASSGSATRAKNIQYF.

The table lists this clone with a count of one. The chain links TRBV5-1 to TRBJ1-2, with D possibly matching TRBD1 (5 bases). Germline lookup yields CDR1 SGHRS and CDR2 YFSETQ. The CDR3 totals 15 residues. V lost 3 bases, J lost 4 bases, and 16 bases lay in between. CDR3 in amino acids: CASSWDPSRAYGYTF. DNA for the CDR3: TGCGCCAGCAGCTGGGACCCTTCCAGGGCCTATGGCTACACCTTC.

V gene TRBV6-6 combines with J gene TRBJ2-5; TRBD2 agrees at 8 bases. V lost 7 bases, J lost 7 bases, and 5 bases stayed unmatched. The CDR3 extends over 12 amino acids. The germline V gene encodes CDR1 MNHNY and CDR2 SVGAGI (reference sequence). CDR3 bases: TGTGCCAGCACCGGGGGGGATGGGACCCAGTACTTC. It yields the protein CASTGGDGTQYF.

This clone has only one observation. One end of the junction fails to match germline, which may point to a read error. This rearrangement joins TRBV6-5 to TRBJ1-3; possibly TRBD1 for D (5 bases). CDR1 is MNHEY and CDR2 is SVGAGI in the germline V gene. The length of the CDR3 is 13 residues. Written as DNA, the CDR3 is TGTGCCAGCAGGAGGGACTCTGGAAACACCATGTATTTT. The encoded protein is CASRRDSGNTMYF.

The V and J genes are TRBV7-9 and TRBJ1-5; D remains unclear. The ends were cut back, 1 base at V and 1 base at J, with 8 bases in the middle. The CDR3 totals 15 residues. Germline V gene data show CDR1 as SEHNR and CDR2 as FQNEAQ (reference sequence). The CDR3 coding sequence is TGTGCCAGCAGCTTAGACAGCATAAGCAATCAGCCCCAGCATTTT. Residues: CASSLDSISNQPQHF.

This chain uses TRBV27 with TRBJ2-3; maybe TRBD2 (7 bases). This CDR3 spans 12 amino acids. Per the germline V gene, CDR1 is MNHEY and CDR2 is SMNVEV (reference sequence). The V end was cut by 8 bases, the J end by 4 bases, with 10 bases between. CDR3 nucleotide sequence: TGTGCCAGCGGGGGGGGCTCAGATACGCAGTATTTT. This translates into CASGGGSDTQYF.

V and J are TRBV3-1 (or the pseudogene TRBV3-2) and TRBJ1-6; weak D call: TRBD1 (6 bases). The germline gives CDR1 LGHDT, CDR2 YNNKEL (reference sequence). The ends were cut back, 8 bases at V and 7 bases at J, with 12 bases in the middle. This CDR3 comprises 13 residues. DNA for the CDR3: TGTGCCAGCCAAGAGGGGGGAAATTCACCCCTCCACTTT. Translating it yields CASQEGGNSPLHF.

The V gene is TRBV6-7, the J gene TRBJ1-5; 9 positions agree with TRBD1. TRBV6-7 is designated an ORF whose function remains uncertain. The CDR3 covers 12 residues. V shed 8 bases, J shed 7 bases, and the junction held 3 bases outside the gene matches. The CDR3 DNA is TGTGCCAGCGACAGGGGGATACAGCCCCAGCATTTT. Its protein product is CASDRGIQPQHF.

The rearrangement joins TRBV3-1 (or the pseudogene TRBV3-2) to TRBJ1-3; the D gene is possibly TRBD1 (5 bases). This CDR3 spans 15 amino acids. CDR1 is LGHDT, CDR2 YNNKEL, per germline (reference sequence). The V and J ends lost 1 base and 3 bases respectively, with 10 bases between them. CDR3 nucleotides: TGTGCCAGCAGCCAAGGGCGGGGCGTTGGAAACACCATATATTTT. Translated, it gives CASSQGRGVGNTIYF.

The gene calls are TRBV27 and TRBJ2-1; D is unresolved. Trimming removed 2 bases at V and 2 bases at J, with 10 bases between. Looked up from germline, CDR1 is MNHEY and CDR2 is SMNVEV (reference sequence). This CDR3 has 15 amino acids. Here the CDR3 reads CASSLELDAYNEQFF. CDR3 DNA sequence: TGTGCCAGCAGTTTAGAGCTCGACGCCTACAATGAGCAGTTCTTC.

CDR3 bases: TGTGCCAGCAGTTACTCGATTGTGTACAATGAGCAGTTCTTC. Amino acid sequence: CASSYSIVYNEQFF. The chain recombines TRBV6-5 with TRBJ2-1; D uncertain. Trimming took off 0 bases at V and 4 bases at J, with 7 bases between the two ends. CDR1 is MNHEY and CDR2 is SVGAGI in the germline V gene. The CDR3 extends over 14 amino acids.

The V and J genes are TRBV5-1 and TRBJ2-1; possible D gene TRBD2, 6 bases. The V gene lost 6 bases and the J gene lost 4 bases, with 17 bases spanning the gap. The CDR3 has 15 amino acids. Germline lookup yields CDR1 SGHRS and CDR2 YFSETQ. The CDR3: CASKEVTREYNEQFF. The CDR3 DNA follows: TGCGCCAGCAAGGAGGTGACTAGAGAGTACAATGAGCAGTTCTTC.

This CDR3 is CASQFGPGTGELFF. CDR3 DNA sequence: TGTGCCAGCCAGTTTGGTCCCGGGACCGGGGAGCTGTTTTTT. The chain uses TRBV27 and TRBJ2-2, with no clear D. CDR3 length: 14 residues. V shed 8 bases and J shed 5 bases, with 15 bases lying between them. Germline values: CDR1 MNHEY, CDR2 SMNVEV (reference sequence).

This rearrangement joins TRBV2 to TRBJ2-7; no reliable D call. Germline loops: CDR1 SNHLY, CDR2 FYNNEI. The CDR3 runs to 13 residues. V was pared by 8 bases and J by 2 bases, with 13 bases between. The CDR3 nucleotides read TGTGCCAGCCGATTAGCTCCGACCTACGAGCAGTACTTC. This encodes CASRLAPTYEQYF. The whole variable domain, remainder taken from reference TRBV2 and TRBJ2-7, is EPEVTQTPSHQVTQMGQEVILRCVPISNHLYFYWYRQILGQKVEFLVSFYNNEISEKSEIFDDQFSVERPDGSNFTLKIRSTKLEDSAMYFCASRLAPTYEQYFGPGTRLTVT.

The V gene is TRBV20-1, the J gene TRBJ1-1; TRBD1 might be the D (5 bases). The V end was cut by 3 bases, the J end by 4 bases, with 15 bases between. The CDR3 totals 14 residues. Germline CDR1 and CDR2: DFQATT and SNEGSKA (reference sequence). For the CDR3, the DNA is TGCAGTGCTAGTTATTGGGGGGACGGCACTGAAGCTTTCTTT. It translates to CSASYWGDGTEAFF.

V gene TRBV4-1 combines with J gene TRBJ2-5; a possible D gene is TRBD2 (5 bases). V shed 4 bases and J shed 4 bases, with 19 bases lying between them. Germline lookup yields CDR1 MGHRA and CDR2 YSYEKL. The CDR3 has 16 amino acids. CDR3 in amino acids: CASSLEGPQSGETQYF. The CDR3 coding sequence is TGCGCCAGCAGCCTGGAAGGGCCTCAAAGCGGAGAGACCCAGTACTTC.

For the CDR3, the DNA is TGTGCCAGCAGCTTAGGGGGTTCCCCCTACGAGCAGTACTTC. Protein: CASSLGGSPYEQYF. This chain connects TRBV7-9 to TRBJ2-7; D not resolved. The CDR3 runs to 14 residues. Germline CDR1 is SEHNR and CDR2 is FQNEAQ (reference sequence). Between the trimmed V and J ends, which lost 1 base and 2 bases, there was a span of 9 bases. Complete variable domain (other parts from reference TRBV7-9 and TRBJ2-7): DTGVSQNPRHKITKRGQNVTFRCDPISEHNRLYWYRQTLGQGPEFLTYFQNEAQLEKSRLLSDRFSAERPKGSFSTLEIQRTEQGDSAMYLCASSLGGSPYEQYFGPGTRLTVT.